This is a list of T cell receptor beta chains from one sample in a study of sequential checkpoint blockade in melanoma. Sequencing was performed with immunoSEQ multiplex PCR; in TCRdb, only in-frame clones are kept and a portion is missing. The table lists about 11,000 clones, over 70% of them singletons. This specimen consisted of CD8+ T cells sorted from blood (inferred from file names), obtained from a patient given nivolumab and ipilimumab in sequence. The receptors stem from a human donor with melanoma. Both conserved end residues are part of each CDR3. The D gene is left open where the match is weak. Only part of the rows carry a size: once, few, many, or a class if the clone is expanded.

clone_size j_call d_call v_call cdr3_aa cdr3_nt
- TRBJ2-2 - TRBV2 CASSEASTNTGELFF TGTGCCAGCAGTGAGGCCAGTACGAACACCGGGGAGCTGTTTTTT
- TRBJ2-3 TRBD2 TRBV7-9 CASSPYGGGLLSDTQYF TGTGCCAGCAGCCCATATGGGGGGGGACTTCTTAGTGATACGCAGTATTTT
- TRBJ2-7 - TRBV11-2 CASSSSGEQYF TGTGCCAGCAGCAGTAGCGGCGAGCAGTACTTC
- TRBJ1-2 - TRBV5-6 CASSFWEGNYGYTF TGTGCCAGCAGCTTCTGGGAGGGTAACTATGGCTACACCTTC
- TRBJ2-2 - TRBV6-6 CASGGLGWNTGELFF TGTGCCAGCGGGGGGTTGGGATGGAACACCGGGGAGCTGTTTTTT
few TRBJ1-2 - TRBV7-9 CASSPTPEGYTF TGTGCCAGCAGCCCCACGCCCGAGGGCTACACCTTC
- TRBJ2-3 - TRBV7-9 CASIEQGLSTDTQYF TGTGCCAGCATCGAGCAGGGGCTTTCCACAGATACGCAGTATTTT
- TRBJ2-7 - TRBV7-9 CASSLPGSSYEQYF TGTGCCAGCAGCCTACCGGGAAGCTCCTACGAGCAGTACTTC
medium-sized TRBJ2-3 - TRBV7-9 CASSPPGISTDTQYF TGTGCCAGCAGCCCTCCAGGGATAAGCACAGATACGCAGTATTTT
- TRBJ1-5 - TRBV7-8 CASSLGGYSNQPQHF TGTGCCAGCAGCTTAGGAGGCTATAGCAATCAGCCCCAGCATTTT
- TRBJ1-1 TRBD1 TRBV9 CASSGGGRGRITEAFF TGTGCCAGCAGCGGAGGGGGCAGGGGGCGAATCACTGAAGCTTTCTTT
once TRBJ2-7 - TRBV25-1 CASSELKQGEEQYF TGTGCCAGCAGTGAATTAAAACAGGGCGAAGAGCAGTACTTC
- TRBJ1-2 TRBD1 TRBV7-8 CASSITGGFPTDGYTF TGTGCCAGCAGCATAACAGGGGGCTTTCCAACTGATGGCTACACCTTC
- TRBJ2-2 TRBD2 TRBV19 CASKGTSNTGELFF TGTGCCAGTAAGGGGACTAGCAACACCGGGGAGCTGTTTTTT
- TRBJ2-1 TRBD1 TRBV5-1 CASKFTGGPVEEQFF TGCGCCAGCAAATTCACAGGGGGACCCGTCGAAGAGCAGTTCTTC
once TRBJ2-3 TRBD1 TRBV27 CASSLSGTGGPTDTQYF TGTGCCAGCAGTTTATCGGGGACAGGGGGCCCCACAGATACGCAGTATTTT
- TRBJ1-2 TRBD1 TRBV5-6 CASSTAGGINYGYTF TGTGCCAGCAGCACGGCAGGGGGTATCAACTATGGCTACACCTTC
once TRBJ1-1 - TRBV5-6 CASNPGVFAEAFF TGTGCCAGCAACCCCGGGGTATTTGCTGAAGCTTTCTTT
- TRBJ2-7 - TRBV19 CASSPARHWEQYF TGTGCCAGTAGTCCAGCCAGGCACTGGGAGCAGTACTTC
- TRBJ1-1 TRBD1 TRBV18 CASSPGGAEAFF TGTGCCAGCTCCCCAGGGGGGGCTGAAGCTTTCTTT
- TRBJ2-7 TRBD1 TRBV19 CARTGWLKDEQYF TGTGCCAGGACAGGGTGGCTGAAGGACGAGCAGTACTTC
- TRBJ1-1 TRBD1 TRBV7-9 CASSNWDRANTEAFF TGTGCCAGCAGCAACTGGGACAGGGCGAACACTGAAGCTTTCTTT
- TRBJ2-1 TRBD2 TRBV27 CASSLGPRGGLSYNEQFF TGTGCCAGCAGTTTGGGGCCTCGCGGGGGGCTCTCCTACAATGAGCAGTTCTTC
few TRBJ2-3 TRBD2 TRBV6-1 CASSETAGTTDTQYF TGTGCCAGCAGTGAAACAGCGGGGACCACAGATACGCAGTATTTT
- TRBJ2-1 TRBD2 TRBV18 CASSPSSGGEQFF TGTGCCAGCTCACCTTCTAGCGGTGGTGAGCAGTTCTTC
- TRBJ1-5 TRBD1 TRBV5-4 CASSWYGTGQPQHF TGTGCCAGCAGCTGGTACGGGACAGGGCAGCCCCAGCATTTT
few TRBJ2-3 - TRBV27 CASTTVATDTQYF TGTGCCAGCACCACGGTAGCGACAGATACGCAGTATTTT
- TRBJ2-3 TRBD2 TRBV7-9 CASSLAAASGRPFTDTQYF TGTGCCAGCAGCTTAGCAGCCGCTAGCGGGAGGCCCTTCACAGATACGCAGTATTTT
- TRBJ2-5 TRBD1 TRBV7-7 CASSAGTGYQETQYF TGTGCTAGCAGCGCCGGGACAGGGTACCAAGAGACCCAGTACTTC
- TRBJ1-2 - TRBV28 CASSFSDSYGYTF TGTGCCAGCAGTTTTTCGGACAGCTATGGCTACACCTTC
- TRBJ2-4 - TRBV19 CASSNHRAGENIQYF TGTGCCAGTAGTAATCATCGGGCAGGGGAAAACATTCAGTACTTC
- TRBJ2-5 - TRBV28 CASSSTGRQETQYF TGTGCCAGCAGTTCGACAGGACGCCAAGAGACCCAGTACTTC
- TRBJ1-1 TRBD1 TRBV5-1 CASSLGQGGMNTEAFF TGCGCCAGCAGCTTGGGACAGGGGGGTATGAACACTGAAGCTTTCTTT
once TRBJ2-3 TRBD1 TRBV6-5 CASRDRGNTDTQYF TGTGCCAGCAGGGACAGGGGGAACACAGATACGCAGTATTTT
- TRBJ2-1 - TRBV5-6 CASSDEGNEQFF TGTGCCAGCAGCGATGAGGGCAATGAGCAGTTCTTC
- TRBJ1-1 TRBD1 TRBV27 CASRGQQNTEAFF TGTGCCAGCAGGGGACAGCAGAACACTGAAGCTTTCTTT
- TRBJ2-2 TRBD2 TRBV6-6 CASSYSRGRGTGELFF TGTGCCAGCAGTTACTCGAGAGGGAGGGGCACCGGGGAGCTGTTTTTT
few TRBJ1-1 TRBD1 TRBV13 CASSPLTGPEAFF TGTGCCAGCAGCCCCCTGACAGGGCCCGAAGCTTTCTTT
- TRBJ1-1 - TRBV5-8 CASSPHSHTEAFF TGTGCCAGCAGCCCCCACAGTCACACTGAAGCTTTCTTT
- TRBJ2-7 - TRBV7-9 CASSLGGNYEQYF TGTGCCAGCAGCTTAGGAGGGAACTACGAGCAGTACTTC
- TRBJ2-3 - TRBV7-9 CASSLERPFTDTQYF TGTGCCAGCAGCTTAGAGAGGCCCTTCACAGATACGCAGTATTTT
- TRBJ2-7 TRBD2 TRBV11-2 CASSNGLAGPPSYEQYF TGTGCCAGCAGCAATGGACTAGCGGGCCCTCCTTCCTACGAGCAGTACTTC
- TRBJ2-1 TRBD1 TRBV7-3 CASSSTGINEQFF TGTGCCAGCAGCTCGACAGGGATTAATGAGCAGTTCTTC
large TRBJ2-3 TRBD1 TRBV6-4 CASSRTGESDTQYF TGTGCCAGCAGTCGGACAGGGGAGTCAGATACGCAGTATTTT
few TRBJ2-5 TRBD2 TRBV4-2 CASSSGAGGHETQYF TGTGCCAGCAGCTCGGGAGCGGGGGGGCACGAGACCCAGTACTTC
- TRBJ2-1 - TRBV30 CAWSVGRYNEQFF TGTGCCTGGAGTGTCGGTCGCTACAATGAGCAGTTCTTC
- TRBJ1-1 - TRBV27 CASSLWPNTEAFF TGTGCCAGCAGTTTATGGCCGAACACTGAAGCTTTCTTT
- TRBJ2-1 - TRBV28 CASSSVAESPSYNEQFF TGTGCCAGCAGTTCCGTAGCGGAATCCCCGTCATACAATGAGCAGTTCTTC
- TRBJ1-1 - TRBV7-9 CASSLASVSLTEAFF TGTGCCAGCAGCTTAGCGTCCGTCAGTCTCACTGAAGCTTTCTTT
- TRBJ1-1 TRBD1 TRBV4-1 CASRFTGENTEAFF TGCGCCAGCAGATTTACAGGGGAGAACACTGAAGCTTTCTTT
- TRBJ1-1 - TRBV6-1 CASTGGRGEAFF TGTGCCAGCACGGGGGGGCGTGGTGAAGCTTTCTTT
- TRBJ2-7 - TRBV6-6 CASSYSYPGTSYEQYF TGTGCCAGCAGTTACTCCTATCCCGGGACATCCTACGAGCAGTACTTC
- TRBJ1-4 - TRBV6-1 CASSEGRGNEKLFF TGTGCCAGCAGTGAGGGCAGGGGAAATGAAAAACTGTTTTTT
- TRBJ2-3 - TRBV13 CASSSSDTQYF TGTGCCAGCAGCTCCTCAGATACGCAGTATTTT
- TRBJ2-7 TRBD2 TRBV5-1 CASKLAGEPREQYF TGCGCCAGTAAACTAGCGGGAGAGCCCCGCGAGCAGTACTTC
- TRBJ2-7 TRBD1 TRBV5-6 CASSWAQGAYEQYF TGTGCCAGCAGCTGGGCCCAGGGGGCTTACGAGCAGTACTTC
- TRBJ2-1 - TRBV7-9 CASSPTGISHNEQFF TGTGCCAGCAGCCCCACCGGGATTAGCCACAATGAGCAGTTCTTC
- TRBJ2-7 TRBD1 TRBV6-1 CASSLSGTGNYEQYF TGTGCCAGCAGTCTCTCCGGGACAGGTAACTACGAGCAGTACTTC
- TRBJ2-1 - TRBV7-9 CASSLNTGNNEQFF TGTGCCAGCAGCTTAAATACAGGGAATAATGAGCAGTTCTTC
- TRBJ1-1 - TRBV10-3 CAINGADTEAFF TGTGCCATCAATGGGGCGGACACTGAAGCTTTCTTT